This TCR beta chain comes out of a study of persistence of HIV-infected CD4 T cells. The libraries were made with immunoSEQ version 4 in survey mode. Assay used: immunoSEQ multiplex PCR; TCRdb lists only in-frame clones, some missing. Here the sample spans under 45,000 clones, around 92% being singletons. Cells were stimulated nonspecifically with anti-CD3/anti-CD28 magnetic beads. Sorting of responding CD4+ T cells relied on upregulated CD40 ligand together with CD69. A word on this clone: What it binds is not known.

Trimming took 7 bases from V and 1 from J, leaving 14 bases between them. This CDR3 region has 15 residues. Germline loops: CDR1 SNHLY, CDR2 FYNNEI. The source of this sequence is an adult man with HIV who was CMV-seropositive. The chain employs TRBV2 and TRBJ2-1; TRBD2 is a possible D gene (5 bases). The starting material was CD4+ T cells sorted from PBMCs after roughly 19-hour stimulation, obtained from a patient who received antiretroviral therapy. CDR3 coding DNA: TGTGCCAGCACCGAAAGAGGGCTTTCCTACAATGAGCAGTTCTTC. Protein product: CASTERGLSYNEQFF.